The source of this TCR beta chain is a study of T cell responses to AZD1222 COVID-19 vaccine. Turning to the study itself: The study pooled second doses at about 4 or about 12 weeks. Findings of the study overall: Of spike-specific TCRs, nearly half reportedly target regions left unmutated in variants. Two AZD1222 administrations were followed by greater Spike-specific TCR breadth and depth.

The table came from immunoSEQ multiplex PCR; TCRdb's copy has only in-frame clones and leaves some out. Of around 120,000 clones in the sample, about 92% were seen once. V was trimmed by 8 bases and J by 0 bases, leaving 14 bases between them. The CDR3 runs 15 residues. Germline CDR1 and CDR2: MDHEN and SYDVKM. Worth noting for this clone: The antigen is not known.

The clonotype comes from an adult in good health. V is TRBV28 and J is TRBJ1-5, with D maybe TRBD1 (5 bases). Sequenced material: peripheral blood, taken on day 0 of AZD1222 vaccination. The CDR3 reads CASGGGRLSNQPQHF. Here the CDR3 DNA reads TGTGCCAGCGGTGGGGGACGGCTTAGCAATCAGCCCCAGCATTTT.